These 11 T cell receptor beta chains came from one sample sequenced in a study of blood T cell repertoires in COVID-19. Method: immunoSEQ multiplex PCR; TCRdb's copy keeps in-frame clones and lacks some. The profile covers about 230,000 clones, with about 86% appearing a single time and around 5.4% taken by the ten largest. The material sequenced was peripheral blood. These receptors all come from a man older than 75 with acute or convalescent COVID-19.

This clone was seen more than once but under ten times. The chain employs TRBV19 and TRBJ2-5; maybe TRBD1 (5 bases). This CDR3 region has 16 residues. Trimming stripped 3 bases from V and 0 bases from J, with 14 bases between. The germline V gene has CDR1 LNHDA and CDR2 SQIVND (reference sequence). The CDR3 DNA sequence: TGTGCCAGTAGTATCCTTCTGACAGCGTACCAAGAGACCCAGTACTTC. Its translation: CASSILLTAYQETQYF. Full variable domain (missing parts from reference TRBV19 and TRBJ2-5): DGGITQSPKYLFRKEGQNVTLSCEQNLNHDAMYWYRQDPGQGLRLIYYSQIVNDFQKGDIAEGYSVSREKKESFPLTVTSAQKNPTAFYLCASSILLTAYQETQYFGPGTRLLVL.

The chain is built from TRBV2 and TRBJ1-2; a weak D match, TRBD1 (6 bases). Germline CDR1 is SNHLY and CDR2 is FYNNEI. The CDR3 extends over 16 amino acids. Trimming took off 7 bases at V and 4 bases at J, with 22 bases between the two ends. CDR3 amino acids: CASMGAYPTPTYGYTF. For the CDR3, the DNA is TGTGCCAGCATGGGGGCGTATCCGACCCCAACCTATGGCTACACCTTC.

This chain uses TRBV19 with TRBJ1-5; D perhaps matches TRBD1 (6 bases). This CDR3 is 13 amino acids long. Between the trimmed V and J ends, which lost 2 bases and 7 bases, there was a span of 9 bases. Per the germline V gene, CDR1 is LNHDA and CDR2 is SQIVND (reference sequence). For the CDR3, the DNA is TGTGCCAGTAGTATAAAGGGGGACCAGCCCCAGCATTTT. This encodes CASSIKGDQPQHF.

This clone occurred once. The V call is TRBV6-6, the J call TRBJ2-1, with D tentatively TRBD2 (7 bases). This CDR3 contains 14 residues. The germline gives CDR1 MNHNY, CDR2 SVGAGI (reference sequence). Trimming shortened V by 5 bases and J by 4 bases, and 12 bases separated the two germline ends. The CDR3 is CASSGGAFYNEQFF. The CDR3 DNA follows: TGTGCCAGCAGTGGGGGGGCGTTTTACAATGAGCAGTTCTTC.

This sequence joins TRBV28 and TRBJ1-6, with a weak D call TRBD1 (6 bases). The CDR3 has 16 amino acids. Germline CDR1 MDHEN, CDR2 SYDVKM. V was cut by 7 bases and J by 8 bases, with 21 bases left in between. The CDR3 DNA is TGTGCCAGCATCCCGGACAGACGTTTATATTATTCACCCCTCCACTTT. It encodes CASIPDRRLYYSPLHF. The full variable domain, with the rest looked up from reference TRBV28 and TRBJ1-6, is DVKVTQSSRYLVKRTGEKVFLECVQDMDHENMFWYRQDPGLGLRLIYFSYDVKMKEKGDIPEGYSVSREKKERFSLILESASTNQTSMYLCASIPDRRLYYSPLHFGNGTRLTVT.

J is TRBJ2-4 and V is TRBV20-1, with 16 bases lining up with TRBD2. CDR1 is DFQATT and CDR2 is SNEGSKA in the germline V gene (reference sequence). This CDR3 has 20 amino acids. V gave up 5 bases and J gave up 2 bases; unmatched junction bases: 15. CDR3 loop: CSAGGESRGLAGGSKNIQYF. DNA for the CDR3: TGCAGTGCTGGTGGGGAAAGCCGGGGACTAGCGGGAGGGTCCAAAAACATTCAGTACTTC.

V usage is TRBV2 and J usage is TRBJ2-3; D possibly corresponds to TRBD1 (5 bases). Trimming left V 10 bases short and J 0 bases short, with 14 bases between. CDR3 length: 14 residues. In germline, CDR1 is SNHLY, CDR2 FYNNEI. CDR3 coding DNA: TGTGCCACCCAGACAGATACTAGCACAGATACGCAGTATTTT. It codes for CATQTDTSTDTQYF.

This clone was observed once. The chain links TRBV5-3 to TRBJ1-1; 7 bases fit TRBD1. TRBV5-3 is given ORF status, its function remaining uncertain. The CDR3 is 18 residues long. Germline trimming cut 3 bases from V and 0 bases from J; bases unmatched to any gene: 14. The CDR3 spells CARSSLLGRGVMNTEAFF. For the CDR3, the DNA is TGTGCCAGAAGCTCCCTACTCGGCAGGGGGGTAATGAACACTGAAGCTTTCTTT.

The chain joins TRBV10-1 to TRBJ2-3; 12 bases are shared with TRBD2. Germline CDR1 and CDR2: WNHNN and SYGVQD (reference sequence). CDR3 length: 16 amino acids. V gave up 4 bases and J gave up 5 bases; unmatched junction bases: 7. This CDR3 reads CASSARLAGVVDTQYF. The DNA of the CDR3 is TGCGCCAGCAGTGCCCGACTAGCGGGAGTTGTAGATACGCAGTATTTT.

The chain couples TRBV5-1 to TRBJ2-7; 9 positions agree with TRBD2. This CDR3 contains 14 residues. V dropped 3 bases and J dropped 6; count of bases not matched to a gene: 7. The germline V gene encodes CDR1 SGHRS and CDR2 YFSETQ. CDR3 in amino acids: CASSWVAGAGEQYF. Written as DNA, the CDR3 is TGCGCCAGCAGCTGGGTAGCGGGAGCGGGCGAGCAGTACTTC.

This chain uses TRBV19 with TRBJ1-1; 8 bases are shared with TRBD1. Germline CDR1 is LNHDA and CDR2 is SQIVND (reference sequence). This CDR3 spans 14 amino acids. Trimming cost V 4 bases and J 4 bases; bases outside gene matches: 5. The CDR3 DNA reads TGTGCCAGTAGTACTCAGGGGGCGGGCACTGAAGCTTTCTTT. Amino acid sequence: CASSTQGAGTEAFF.